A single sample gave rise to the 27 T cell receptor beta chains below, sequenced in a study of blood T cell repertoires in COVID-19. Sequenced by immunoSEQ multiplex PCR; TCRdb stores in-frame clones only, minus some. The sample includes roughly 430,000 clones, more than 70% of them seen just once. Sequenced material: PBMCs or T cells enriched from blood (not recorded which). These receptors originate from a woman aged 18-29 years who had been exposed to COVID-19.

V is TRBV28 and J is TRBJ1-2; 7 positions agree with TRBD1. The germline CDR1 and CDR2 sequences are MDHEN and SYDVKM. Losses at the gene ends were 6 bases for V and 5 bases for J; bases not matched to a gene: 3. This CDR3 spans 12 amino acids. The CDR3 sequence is CASRQGRYGYTF. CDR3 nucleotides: TGTGCCAGCAGACAGGGGAGGTATGGCTACACCTTC.

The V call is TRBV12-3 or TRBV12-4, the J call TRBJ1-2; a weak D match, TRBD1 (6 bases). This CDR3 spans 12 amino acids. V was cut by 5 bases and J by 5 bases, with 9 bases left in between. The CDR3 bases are TGTGCCAGCAGTACACAGGGATATGGCTACACCTTC. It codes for CASSTQGYGYTF.

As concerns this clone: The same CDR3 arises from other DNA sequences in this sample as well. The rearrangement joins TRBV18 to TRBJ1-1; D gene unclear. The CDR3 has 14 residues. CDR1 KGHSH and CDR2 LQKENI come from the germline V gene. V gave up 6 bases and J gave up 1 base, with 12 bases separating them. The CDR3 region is CASSPGLSNTEAFF. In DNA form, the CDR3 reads TGTGCCAGCTCCCCAGGACTCTCGAACACTGAAGCTTTCTTT.

The CDR3 bases are TGTGCCAGCAGCTTAGCATCCGGGGGTGGCCGCTCTGGAAACACCATATATTTT. Protein product: CASSLASGGGRSGNTIYF. V is TRBV7-6 and J is TRBJ1-3, with D tentatively TRBD1 (5 bases). The V and J ends lost 0 bases and 0 bases respectively, with 15 bases between them. CDR3 length: 18 residues. Germline CDR1 SGHVS, CDR2 FNYEAQ.

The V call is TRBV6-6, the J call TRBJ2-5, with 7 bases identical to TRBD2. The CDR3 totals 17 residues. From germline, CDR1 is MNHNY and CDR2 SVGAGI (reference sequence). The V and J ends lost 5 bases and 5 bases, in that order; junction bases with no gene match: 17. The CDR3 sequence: CASSRAPLTSSGETQYF. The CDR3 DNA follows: TGTGCCAGCAGTCGGGCTCCTTTGACTAGCTCCGGGGAGACCCAGTACTTC.

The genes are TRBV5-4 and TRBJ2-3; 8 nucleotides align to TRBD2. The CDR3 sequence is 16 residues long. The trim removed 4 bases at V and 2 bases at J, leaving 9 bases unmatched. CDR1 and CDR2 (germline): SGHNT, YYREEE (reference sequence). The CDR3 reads CASSNLLAGFTDTQYF. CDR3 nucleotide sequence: TGTGCCAGCAGCAATCTTTTAGCGGGATTCACAGATACGCAGTATTTT.

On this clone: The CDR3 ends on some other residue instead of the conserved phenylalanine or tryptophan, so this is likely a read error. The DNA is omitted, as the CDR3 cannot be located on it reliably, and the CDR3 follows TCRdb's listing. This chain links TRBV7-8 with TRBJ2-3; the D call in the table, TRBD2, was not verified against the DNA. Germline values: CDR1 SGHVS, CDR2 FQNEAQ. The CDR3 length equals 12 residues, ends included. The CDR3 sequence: CASSIDLRSGPL.

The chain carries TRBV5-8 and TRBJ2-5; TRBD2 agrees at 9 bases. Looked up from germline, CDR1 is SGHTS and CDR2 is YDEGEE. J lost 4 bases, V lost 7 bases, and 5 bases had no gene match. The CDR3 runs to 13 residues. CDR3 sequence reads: CASAGGQRETQYF. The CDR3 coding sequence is TGTGCCAGCGCGGGGGGGCAGAGAGAGACCCAGTACTTC.

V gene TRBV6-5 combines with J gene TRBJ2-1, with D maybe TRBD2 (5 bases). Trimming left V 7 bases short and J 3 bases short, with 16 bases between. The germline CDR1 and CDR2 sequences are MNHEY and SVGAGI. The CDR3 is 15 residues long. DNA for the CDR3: TGTGCCAGCACCTTTCGAGGGAGTAACTACAATGAGCAGTTCTTC. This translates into CASTFRGSNYNEQFF.

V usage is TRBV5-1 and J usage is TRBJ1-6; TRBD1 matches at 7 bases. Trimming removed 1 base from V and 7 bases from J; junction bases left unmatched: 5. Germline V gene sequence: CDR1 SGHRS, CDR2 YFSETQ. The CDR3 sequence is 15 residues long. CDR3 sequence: CASSLWGQSNSPLHF. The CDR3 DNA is TGCGCCAGCAGCTTGTGGGGACAGTCCAATTCACCCCTCCACTTT.

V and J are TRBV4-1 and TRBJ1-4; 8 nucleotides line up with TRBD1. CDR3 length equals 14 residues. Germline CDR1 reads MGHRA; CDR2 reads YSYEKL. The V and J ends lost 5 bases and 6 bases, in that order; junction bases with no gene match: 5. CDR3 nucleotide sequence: TGCGCCAGCAGCGCAGGGGGCGATTATGAAAAACTGTTTTTT. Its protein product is CASSAGGDYEKLFF.

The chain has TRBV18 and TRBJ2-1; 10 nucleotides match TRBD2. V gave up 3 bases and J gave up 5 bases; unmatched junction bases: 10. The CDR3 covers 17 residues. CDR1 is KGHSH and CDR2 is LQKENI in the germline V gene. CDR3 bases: TGTGCCAGCTCACCCTATCCTGGACTAGCGGAAAACAATGAGCAGTTCTTC. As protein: CASSPYPGLAENNEQFF. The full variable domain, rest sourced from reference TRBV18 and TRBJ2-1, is NAGVMQNPRHLVRRRGQEARLRCSPMKGHSHVYWYRQLPEEGLKFMVYLQKENIIDESGMPKERFSAEFPKEGPSILRIQQVVRGDSAAYFCASSPYPGLAENNEQFFGPGTRLTVL.

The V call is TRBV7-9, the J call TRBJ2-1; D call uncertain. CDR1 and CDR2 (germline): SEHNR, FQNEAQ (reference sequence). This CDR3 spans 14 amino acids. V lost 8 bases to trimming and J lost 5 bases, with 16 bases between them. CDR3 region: CASFTVPANNEQFF. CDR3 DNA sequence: TGTGCCAGCTTCACGGTCCCCGCCAACAATGAGCAGTTCTTC.

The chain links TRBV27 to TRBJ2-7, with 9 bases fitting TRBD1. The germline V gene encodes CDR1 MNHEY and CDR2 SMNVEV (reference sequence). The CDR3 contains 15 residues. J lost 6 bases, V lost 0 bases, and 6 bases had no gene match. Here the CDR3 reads CASSLSGTGLSEQYF. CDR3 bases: TGTGCCAGCAGTTTATCGGGGACAGGGTTATCCGAGCAGTACTTC.

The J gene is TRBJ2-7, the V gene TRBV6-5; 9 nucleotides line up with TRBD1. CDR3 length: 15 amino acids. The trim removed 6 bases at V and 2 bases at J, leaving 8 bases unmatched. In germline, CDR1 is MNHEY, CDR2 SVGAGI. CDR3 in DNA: TGTGCCAGCAGCTACGCACAGGGGGCAACCTACGAGCAGTACTTC. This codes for CASSYAQGATYEQYF.

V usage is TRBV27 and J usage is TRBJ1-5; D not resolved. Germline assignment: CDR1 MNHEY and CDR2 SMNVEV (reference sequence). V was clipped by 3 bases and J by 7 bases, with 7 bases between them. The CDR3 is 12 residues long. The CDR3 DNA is TGTGCCAGCAGTTTTATCGGGCAGCCCCAGCATTTT. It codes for CASSFIGQPQHF.

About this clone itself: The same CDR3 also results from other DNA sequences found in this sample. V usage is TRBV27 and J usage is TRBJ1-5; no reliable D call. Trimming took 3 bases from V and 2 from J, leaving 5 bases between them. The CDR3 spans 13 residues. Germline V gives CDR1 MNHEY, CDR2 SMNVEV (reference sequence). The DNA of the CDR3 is TGTGCCAGCAGTTTCGGGGGCAATCAGCCCCAGCATTTT. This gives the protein CASSFGGNQPQHF.

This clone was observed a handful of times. CDR3 coding DNA: TGCGCCAGCAGCTTGGTGGGCGATGGCTACACCTTC. Its translation is CASSLVGDGYTF. The chain uses TRBV5-1 and TRBJ1-2; D remains ambiguous. V was clipped by 0 bases and J by 6 bases, with 6 bases between them. This CDR3 region has 12 residues. Germline assignment: CDR1 SGHRS and CDR2 YFSETQ.

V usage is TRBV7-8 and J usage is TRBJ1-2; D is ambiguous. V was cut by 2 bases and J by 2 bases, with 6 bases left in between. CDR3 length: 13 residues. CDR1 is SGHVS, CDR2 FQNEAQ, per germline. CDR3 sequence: CASSLYANYGYTF. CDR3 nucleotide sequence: TGTGCCAGCAGCTTATATGCGAACTATGGCTACACCTTC.

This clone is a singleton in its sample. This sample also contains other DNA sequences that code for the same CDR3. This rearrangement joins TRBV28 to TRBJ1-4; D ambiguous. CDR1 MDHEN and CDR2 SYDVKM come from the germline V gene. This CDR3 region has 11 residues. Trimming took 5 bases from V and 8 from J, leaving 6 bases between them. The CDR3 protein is CASSLREKLFF. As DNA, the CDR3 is TGTGCCAGCAGTCTCCGGGAAAAACTGTTTTTT.

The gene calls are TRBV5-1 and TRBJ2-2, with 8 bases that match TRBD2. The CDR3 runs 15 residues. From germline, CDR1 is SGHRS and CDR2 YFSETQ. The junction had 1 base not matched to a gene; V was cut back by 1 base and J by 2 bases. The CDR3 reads CASSLTSGNTGELFF. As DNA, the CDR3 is TGCGCCAGCAGCTTGACTAGCGGAAACACCGGGGAGCTGTTTTTT.

The CDR3 sequence is CASNLQGANQETQYF. The CDR3 DNA reads as TGCGCCAGCAACTTACAGGGGGCTAACCAAGAGACCCAGTACTTC. The gene calls are TRBV5-1 and TRBJ2-5; 9 nucleotides match TRBD1. Germline values: CDR1 SGHRS, CDR2 YFSETQ. The V and J ends lost 6 bases and 0 bases, in that order; junction bases with no gene match: 6. The CDR3 contains 15 residues. The variable domain in full, with the rest retrieved from reference TRBV5-1 and TRBJ2-5, is KAGVTQTPRYLIKTRGQQVTLSCSPISGHRSVSWYQQTPGQGLQFLFEYFSETQRNKGNFPGRFSGRQFSNSRSEMNVSTLELGDSALYLCASNLQGANQETQYFGPGTRLLVL.

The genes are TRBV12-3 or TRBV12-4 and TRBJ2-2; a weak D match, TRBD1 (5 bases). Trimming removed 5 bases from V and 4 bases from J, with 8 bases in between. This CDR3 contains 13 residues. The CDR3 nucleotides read TGTGCCAGCAGTCCGACAGTCACCGGGGAGCTGTTTTTT. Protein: CASSPTVTGELFF.

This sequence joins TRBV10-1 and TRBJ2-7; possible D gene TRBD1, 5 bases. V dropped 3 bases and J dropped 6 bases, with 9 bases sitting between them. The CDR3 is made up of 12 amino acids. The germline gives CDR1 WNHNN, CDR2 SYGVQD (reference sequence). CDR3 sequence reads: CASSDPGFEQYF. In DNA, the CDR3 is TGCGCCAGCAGTGATCCAGGGTTCGAGCAGTACTTC.

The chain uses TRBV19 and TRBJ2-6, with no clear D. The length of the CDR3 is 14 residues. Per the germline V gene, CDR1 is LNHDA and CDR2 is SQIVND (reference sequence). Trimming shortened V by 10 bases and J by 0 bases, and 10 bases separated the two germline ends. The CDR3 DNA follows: TGTGCCACCAAAGTCGGCTCTGGGGCCAACGTCCTGACTTTC. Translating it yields CATKVGSGANVLTF.

As DNA, the CDR3 is TGTGCCAGCAGTTATGGGCCCTCTGGAAACACCATATATTTT. Its translation is CASSYGPSGNTIYF. This chain joins TRBV6-5 and TRBJ1-3, with D unclear. This CDR3 has 14 amino acids. Germline V lookup: CDR1 MNHEY, CDR2 SVGAGI. Between the trimmed V and J ends, which lost 3 bases and 0 bases, there was a span of 6 bases.

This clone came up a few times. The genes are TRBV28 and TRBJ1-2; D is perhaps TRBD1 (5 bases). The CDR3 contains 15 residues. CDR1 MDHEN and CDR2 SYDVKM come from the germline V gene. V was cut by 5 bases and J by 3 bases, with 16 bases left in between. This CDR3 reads CASSETQEGHYGYTF. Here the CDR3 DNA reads TGTGCCAGCAGTGAGACCCAGGAGGGGCACTATGGCTACACCTTC.